There are a few counts of the clone carrying this T cell receptor beta chain. Its antigen is undetermined. This entry comes from a study of CD8+CD57+ T cells in acquired aplastic anemia. In the study overall: Mean DNA quantity obtained from sorted CD4+ and CD8+ cells was 2.5 to 4 ug. General observations from the study: Patients showed no significant difference from controls in CD8+ Simpson's diversity. A set of twenty-nine CD8+ CDR3 sequences was shared between patients and controls, and these sequences appeared highly expressed in patients.

Patients chosen for sequencing had CD8+CD57+ cells that had expanded, as shown by flow cytometry. The cohort consisted entirely of patients having severe acquired aplastic anemia. Investigators profiled TCR beta VDJ and CDR3 from genomic DNA template. TCRdb itself ran the reads through MiXCR, one entry per CDR3 protein. The sample shows 150,000 to 200,000 distinct CDR3 sequences, 40% to 50% of them seen only once. Trimming removed 5 bases from V and 0 bases from J, with 14 bases in between. Per germline, CDR1 ENHRY and CDR2 SYGVKD. CDR3 length equals 15 residues. The material sequenced was sorted CD4+, CD8+, or CD8+CD57+ T cells (not recorded which) from PBMCs. The chain joins TRBV10-3 to TRBJ2-7; possibly TRBD1 for D (6 bases). The sequence derives from a human donor with aplastic anemia. CDR3 in amino acids: CAISRQTGISYEQYF. In nucleotides, the CDR3 is TGTGCCATCAGTAGACAAACAGGGATCTCCTACGAGCAGTACTTC.